This T cell receptor beta chain was found in a study of blood T cell repertoires in COVID-19. Study at large: Whether acute or convalescent, the COVID-19 samples came from the United States, Italy and Spain. PBMCs, B-cell-depleted T cells, or T cells provided the cDNA or gDNA that made up the material.

Germline V gene lookup returns CDR1 SGHRS and CDR2 YFSETQ. The CDR3 has 16 residues. With V trimmed by 3 bases and J by 4 bases, 11 bases remained unmatched. Original processing notes: Using reference gene primer amplification, nucleated cell counts were estimated. Assay: immunoSEQ multiplex PCR; the TCRdb copy retains only in-frame clones and omits some. The V and J calls and clone size were taken over from that table, and D and trimming were inferred from the DNA. Of about 150,000 clones listed, approximately 84% were seen once; the top ten hold under 2.5%. This sequence joins TRBV5-1 and TRBJ2-5; TRBD1 aligns across 8 bases. The sequenced material came from peripheral blood. The receptor was isolated from a man between 70 and 80 years old with acute or convalescent COVID-19. The CDR3 sequence: CASSSSLGQAGETQYF. CDR3 DNA sequence: TGCGCCAGCAGCTCCTCACTGGGACAGGCCGGAGAGACCCAGTACTTC. Combining the CDR3 with reference TRBV5-1 and TRBJ2-5 gives the whole variable domain KAGVTQTPRYLIKTRGQQVTLSCSPISGHRSVSWYQQTPGQGLQFLFEYFSETQRNKGNFPGRFSGRQFSNSRSEMNVSTLELGDSALYLCASSSSLGQAGETQYFGPGTRLLVL.